The next 9 T cell receptor beta chains were all read from a single sample in a study of CD8+CD57+ T cells in acquired aplastic anemia. CDR3 and TCR beta VDJ profiling relied on a genomic DNA template. TCRdb redid the calling of the reads with MiXCR, one entry per CDR3 protein. The sample contains some 190,000 distinct CDR3 sequences, approximately 46% of which appear only once. The specimen sequenced was sorted CD4+, CD8+, or CD8+CD57+ T cells (not recorded which) from PBMCs. The source of these receptors is a human donor in good health.

The rearrangement uses TRBV15 and TRBJ2-1; TRBD2 matches 11 bases. V shed 1 base and J 5 bases; nucleotides not matched to a gene: 7. Germline assignment: CDR1 LNHNV and CDR2 YYDKDF (reference sequence). The CDR3 loop spans 17 amino acids. The CDR3 reads CATSRGRLAGTDNEQFF. Here the CDR3 DNA reads TGTGCCACCAGCAGAGGGAGACTAGCGGGGACTGACAATGAGCAGTTCTTC.

This clonotype has ten or more counts. The rearrangement joins TRBV2 to TRBJ1-1; D is ambiguous. In germline, CDR1 is SNHLY, CDR2 FYNNEI. This CDR3 has 12 amino acids. V lost 9 bases, J lost 1 base, and 9 bases lay in between. In nucleotides, the CDR3 is TGTGCCAGACCTACAGCGAACACTGAAGCTTTCTTT. Amino acid sequence: CARPTANTEAFF.

This clonotype was recorded at least ten times. The V and J genes are TRBV12-3 or TRBV12-4 and TRBJ2-1; TRBD2 agrees at 7 bases. The CDR3 spans 13 residues. J was trimmed by 6 bases and V by 6 bases; bases with no gene match: 5. The CDR3 protein is CASRQGGGNEQFF. The CDR3 region has the DNA TGTGCCAGCAGGCAGGGCGGGGGCAATGAGCAGTTCTTC.

This clonotype has at least ten counts. This chain joins TRBV6-6 and TRBJ2-2, with 11 bases that match TRBD1. CDR1 and CDR2 from the germline V gene are MNHNY and SVGAGI (reference sequence). The junction had 6 bases not matched to a gene; V was cut back by 2 bases and J by 4 bases. The CDR3 is made up of 17 amino acids. The DNA for the CDR3 is TGTGCCAGCAGTTACCCTGGACAGGGGGCGGGCACCGGGGAGCTGTTTTTT. Amino acids: CASSYPGQGAGTGELFF.

This chain joins TRBV29-1 and TRBJ2-2; TRBD1 matches at 10 bases. The CDR3 has 14 residues. Unmatched junction bases numbered 9, after V lost 7 bases and J lost 7 bases. Per the germline V gene, CDR1 is SQVTM and CDR2 is ANQGSEA. The CDR3 nucleotides read TGCAGCGCCGGGACAGGGGATGATTACGGGGAGCTGTTTTTT. This sequence encodes CSAGTGDDYGELFF.

In its sample, this clonotype was seen many times. This chain uses TRBV4-2 with TRBJ1-1; D is unresolved. The germline V gene encodes CDR1 LGHNA and CDR2 YNFKEQ. This CDR3 is 14 amino acids long. The germline V and J ends were trimmed by 0 bases and 1 base, with 6 bases remaining between them. The chain's CDR3 is CASSQDWQNTEAFF. In DNA, the CDR3 is TGTGCCAGCAGCCAAGATTGGCAGAACACTGAAGCTTTCTTT.

This clonotype was found once. V gene TRBV24-1 combines with J gene TRBJ2-2; D is uncertain. Trimming cost V 0 bases and J 7 bases, with 8 bases left between them. CDR1 is KGHDR, CDR2 SFDVKD, per germline. The CDR3 runs 14 residues. CDR3 loop: CATSDLARGGELFF. The CDR3 DNA reads as TGTGCCACCAGTGATTTGGCTAGAGGCGGGGAGCTGTTTTTT.

This clonotype has only a few counts. The chain carries TRBV28 and TRBJ2-2; TRBD1 might be the D (5 bases). Per the germline V gene, CDR1 is MDHEN and CDR2 is SYDVKM. V shed 5 bases and J shed 3 bases, with 10 bases lying between them. CDR3 length: 14 residues. CDR3 region: CASSKQGYTGELFF. The CDR3 nucleotides read TGTGCCAGCAGTAAGCAGGGTTACACCGGGGAGCTGTTTTTT.

The DNA of the CDR3 is TGCAGCGTTGACGCGGGAGTCGACTATGGCTACACCTTC. Amino acids: CSVDAGVDYGYTF. This chain joins TRBV29-1 and TRBJ1-2, with D uncertain. Germline values: CDR1 SQVTM, CDR2 ANQGSEA. V gave up 3 bases and J gave up 3 bases, with 11 bases separating them. The CDR3 is 13 residues long.